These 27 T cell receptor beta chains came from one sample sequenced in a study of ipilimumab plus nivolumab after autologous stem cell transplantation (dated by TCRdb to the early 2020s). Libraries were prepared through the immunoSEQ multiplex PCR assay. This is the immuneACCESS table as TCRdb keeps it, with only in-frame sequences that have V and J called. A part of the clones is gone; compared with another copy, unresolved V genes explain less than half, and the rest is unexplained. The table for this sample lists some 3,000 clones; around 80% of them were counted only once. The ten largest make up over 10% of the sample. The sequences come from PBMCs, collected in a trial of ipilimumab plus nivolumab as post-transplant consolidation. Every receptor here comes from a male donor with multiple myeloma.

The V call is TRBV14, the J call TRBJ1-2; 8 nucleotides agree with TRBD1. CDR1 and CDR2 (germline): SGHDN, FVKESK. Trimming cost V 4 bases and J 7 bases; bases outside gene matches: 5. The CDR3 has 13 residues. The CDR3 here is CASSPDRVGGYTF. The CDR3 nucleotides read TGTGCCAGCAGCCCGGACAGGGTGGGTGGCTACACCTTC.

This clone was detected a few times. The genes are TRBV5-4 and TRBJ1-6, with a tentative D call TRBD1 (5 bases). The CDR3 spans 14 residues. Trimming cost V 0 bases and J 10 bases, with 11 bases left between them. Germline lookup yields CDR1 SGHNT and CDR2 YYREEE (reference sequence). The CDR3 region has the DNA TGTGCCAGCAGCTTGGAGAGGGGACGGTCACCCCTCCACTTT. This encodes CASSLERGRSPLHF.

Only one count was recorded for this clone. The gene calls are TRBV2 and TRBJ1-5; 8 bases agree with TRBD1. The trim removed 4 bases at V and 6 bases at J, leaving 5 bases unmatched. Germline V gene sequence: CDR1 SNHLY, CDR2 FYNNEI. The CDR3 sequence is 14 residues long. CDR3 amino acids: CASSAQGARQPQHF. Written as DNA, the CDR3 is TGTGCCAGCAGTGCGCAGGGGGCTCGTCAGCCCCAGCATTTT.

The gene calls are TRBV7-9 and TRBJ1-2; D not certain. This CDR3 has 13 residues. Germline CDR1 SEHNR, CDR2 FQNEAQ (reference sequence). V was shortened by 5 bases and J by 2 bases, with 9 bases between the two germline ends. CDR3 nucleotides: TGTGCCAGCAGCCAAAACAGCAACTATGGCTACACCTTC. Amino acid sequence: CASSQNSNYGYTF.

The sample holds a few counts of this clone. The CDR3 reads CASSALTGGPETQYF. DNA of the CDR3: TGTGCCAGCAGTGCCCTAACGGGGGGGCCGGAGACCCAGTACTTC. The rearrangement links TRBV6-1 to TRBJ2-5; 8 positions agree with TRBD2. Germline CDR1 and CDR2: MNHNS and SASEGT. There are 15 residues in the CDR3. Unmatched junction bases numbered 9, after V lost 4 bases and J lost 5 bases.

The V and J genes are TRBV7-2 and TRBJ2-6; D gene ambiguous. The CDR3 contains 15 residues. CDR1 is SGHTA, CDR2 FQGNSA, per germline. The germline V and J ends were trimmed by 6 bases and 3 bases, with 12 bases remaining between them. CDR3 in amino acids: CASRPTAGGANVLTF. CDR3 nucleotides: TGTGCCAGCAGACCCACAGCTGGTGGGGCCAACGTCCTGACTTTC. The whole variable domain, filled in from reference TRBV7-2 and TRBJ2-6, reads GAGVSQSPSNKVTEKGKDVELRCDPISGHTALYWYRQSLGQGLEFLIYFQGNSAPDKSGLPSDRFSAERTGGSVSTLTIQRTQQEDSAVYLCASRPTAGGANVLTFGAGSRLTVL.

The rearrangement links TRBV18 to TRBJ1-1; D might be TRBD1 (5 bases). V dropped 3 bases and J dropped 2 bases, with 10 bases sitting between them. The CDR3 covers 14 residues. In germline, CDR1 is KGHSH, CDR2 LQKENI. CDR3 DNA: TGTGCCAGCTCACCCCAACAGGTTAACACTGAAGCTTTCTTT. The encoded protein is CASSPQQVNTEAFF.

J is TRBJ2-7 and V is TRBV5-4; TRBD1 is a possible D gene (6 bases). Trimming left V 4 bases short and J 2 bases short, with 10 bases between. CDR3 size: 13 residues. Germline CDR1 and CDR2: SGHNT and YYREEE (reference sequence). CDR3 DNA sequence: TGTGCCAGCAGCCTCGACAGGACCTACGAGCAGTACTTC. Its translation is CASSLDRTYEQYF.

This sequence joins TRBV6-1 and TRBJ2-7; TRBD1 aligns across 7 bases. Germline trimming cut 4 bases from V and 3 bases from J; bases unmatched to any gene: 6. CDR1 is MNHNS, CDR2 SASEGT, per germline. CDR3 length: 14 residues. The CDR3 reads CASSVQGVYYEQYF. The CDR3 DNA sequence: TGTGCCAGCAGTGTTCAGGGGGTCTACTACGAGCAGTACTTC.

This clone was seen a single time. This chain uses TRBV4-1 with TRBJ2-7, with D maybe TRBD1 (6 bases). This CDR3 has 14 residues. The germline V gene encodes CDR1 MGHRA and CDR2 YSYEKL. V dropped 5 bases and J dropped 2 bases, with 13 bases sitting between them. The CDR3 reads CASSGQQGAYEQYF. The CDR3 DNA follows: TGCGCCAGCAGCGGACAGCAGGGAGCCTACGAGCAGTACTTC.

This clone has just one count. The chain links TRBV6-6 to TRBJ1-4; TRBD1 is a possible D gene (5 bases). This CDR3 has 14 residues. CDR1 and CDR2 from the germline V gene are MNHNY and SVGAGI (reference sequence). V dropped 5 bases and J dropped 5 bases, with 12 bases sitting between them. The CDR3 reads CASSKDTVNEKLFF. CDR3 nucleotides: TGTGCCAGCAGTAAGGACACGGTCAATGAAAAACTGTTTTTT.

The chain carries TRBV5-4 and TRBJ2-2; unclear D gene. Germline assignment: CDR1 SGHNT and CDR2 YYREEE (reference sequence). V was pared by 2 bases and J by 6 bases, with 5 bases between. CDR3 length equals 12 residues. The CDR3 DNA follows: TGTGCCAGCAGCTTTGGGCCCGGGGAGCTGTTTTTT. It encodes CASSFGPGELFF.

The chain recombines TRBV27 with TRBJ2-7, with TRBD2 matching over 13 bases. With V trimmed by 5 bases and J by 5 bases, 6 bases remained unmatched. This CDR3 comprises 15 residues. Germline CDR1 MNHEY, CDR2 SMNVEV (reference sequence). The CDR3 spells CASSQLAGGLHEQYF. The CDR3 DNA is TGTGCCAGCAGTCAACTAGCGGGGGGGCTCCACGAGCAGTACTTC.

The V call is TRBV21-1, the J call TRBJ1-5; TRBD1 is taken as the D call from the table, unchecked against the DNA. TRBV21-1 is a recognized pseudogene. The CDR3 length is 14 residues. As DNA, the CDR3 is TGTGCCAGCAGCAAAGCTACAGGGTTTGAGCCCCAGCATTTT. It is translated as CASSKATGFEPQHF.

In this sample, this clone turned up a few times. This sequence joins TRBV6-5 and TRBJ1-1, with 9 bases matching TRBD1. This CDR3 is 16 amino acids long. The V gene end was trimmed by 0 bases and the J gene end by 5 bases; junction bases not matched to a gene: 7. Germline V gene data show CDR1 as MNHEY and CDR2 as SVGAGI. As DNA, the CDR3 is TGTGCCAGCAGTTACTCTCGTACAGGGGGCTCAACTGAAGCTTTCTTT. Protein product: CASSYSRTGGSTEAFF.

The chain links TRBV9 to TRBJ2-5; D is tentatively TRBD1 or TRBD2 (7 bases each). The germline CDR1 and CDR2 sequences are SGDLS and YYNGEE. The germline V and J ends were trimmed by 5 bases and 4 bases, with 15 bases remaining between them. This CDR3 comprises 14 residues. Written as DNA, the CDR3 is TGTGCCAGCAGTCAGGGGGGGACGGGAGAGACCCAGTACTTC. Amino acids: CASSQGGTGETQYF.

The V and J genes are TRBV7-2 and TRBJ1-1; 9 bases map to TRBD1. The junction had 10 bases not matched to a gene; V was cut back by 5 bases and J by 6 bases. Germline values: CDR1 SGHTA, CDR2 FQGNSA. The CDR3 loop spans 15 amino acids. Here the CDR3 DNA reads TGTGCCAGCAGCCGCATGGGACAGGGAGTATCTGAAGCTTTCTTT. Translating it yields CASSRMGQGVSEAFF.

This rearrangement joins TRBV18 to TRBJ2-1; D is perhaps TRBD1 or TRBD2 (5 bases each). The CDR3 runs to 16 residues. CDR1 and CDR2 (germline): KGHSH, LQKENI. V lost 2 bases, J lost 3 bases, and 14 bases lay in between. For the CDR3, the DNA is TGTGCCAGCTCACCAGATAGAGGGGCAGGCTACAATGAGCAGTTCTTC. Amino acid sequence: CASSPDRGAGYNEQFF.

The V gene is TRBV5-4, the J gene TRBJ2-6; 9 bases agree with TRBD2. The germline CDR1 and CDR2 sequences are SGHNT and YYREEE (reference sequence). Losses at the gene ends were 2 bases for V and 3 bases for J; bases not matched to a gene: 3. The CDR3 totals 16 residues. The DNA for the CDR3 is TGTGCCAGCAGCTTTCCTAGCGGGGTTGGGGCCAACGTCCTGACTTTC. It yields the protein CASSFPSGVGANVLTF. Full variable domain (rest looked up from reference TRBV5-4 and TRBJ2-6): ETGVTQSPTHLIKTRGQQVTLRCSSQSGHNTVSWYQQALGQGPQFIFQYYREEENGRGNFPPRFSGLQFPNYSSELNVNALELDDSALYLCASSFPSGVGANVLTFGAGSRLTVL.

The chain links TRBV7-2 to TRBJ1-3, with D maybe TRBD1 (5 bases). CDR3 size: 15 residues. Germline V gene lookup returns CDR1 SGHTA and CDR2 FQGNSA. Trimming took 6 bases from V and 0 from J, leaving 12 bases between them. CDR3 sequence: CASSWGSSSGNTIYF. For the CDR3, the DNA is TGTGCCAGCAGTTGGGGGTCAAGCTCTGGAAACACCATATATTTT.

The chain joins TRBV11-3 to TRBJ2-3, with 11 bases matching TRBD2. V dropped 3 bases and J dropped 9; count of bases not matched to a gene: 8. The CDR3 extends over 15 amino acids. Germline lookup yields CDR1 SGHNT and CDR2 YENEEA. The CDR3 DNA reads TGTGCCAGCAGCTTTAGCGGGGGGGCCGAAGGAACGCAGTATTTT. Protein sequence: CASSFSGGAEGTQYF.

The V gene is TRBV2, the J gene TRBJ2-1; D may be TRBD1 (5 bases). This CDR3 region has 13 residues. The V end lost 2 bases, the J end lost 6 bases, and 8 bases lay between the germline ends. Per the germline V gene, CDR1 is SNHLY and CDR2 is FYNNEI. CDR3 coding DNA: TGTGCCAGCAGTGAACAAGGGGTCAATGAGCAGTTCTTC. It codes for CASSEQGVNEQFF.

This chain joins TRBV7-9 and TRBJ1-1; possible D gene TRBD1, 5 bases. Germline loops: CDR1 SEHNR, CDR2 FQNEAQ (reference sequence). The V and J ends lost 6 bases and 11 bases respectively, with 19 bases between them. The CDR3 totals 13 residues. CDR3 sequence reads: CASRPGTGLMAFF. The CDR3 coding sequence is TGTGCCAGCAGACCAGGGACGGGTCTAATGGCTTTCTTT. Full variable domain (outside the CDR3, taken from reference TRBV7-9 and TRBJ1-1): DTGVSQNPRHKITKRGQNVTFRCDPISEHNRLYWYRQTLGQGPEFLTYFQNEAQLEKSRLLSDRFSAERPKGSFSTLEIQRTEQGDSAMYLCASRPGTGLMAFFGQGTRLTVV.

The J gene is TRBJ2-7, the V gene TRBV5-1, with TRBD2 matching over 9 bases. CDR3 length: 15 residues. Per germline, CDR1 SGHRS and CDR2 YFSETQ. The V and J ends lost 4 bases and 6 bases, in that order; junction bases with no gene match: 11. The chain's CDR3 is CASSVSGGPTSEQYF. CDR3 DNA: TGCGCCAGCAGCGTAAGCGGGGGGCCGACCTCCGAGCAGTACTTC. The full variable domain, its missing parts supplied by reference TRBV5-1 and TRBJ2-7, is KAGVTQTPRYLIKTRGQQVTLSCSPISGHRSVSWYQQTPGQGLQFLFEYFSETQRNKGNFPGRFSGRQFSNSRSEMNVSTLELGDSALYLCASSVSGGPTSEQYFGPGTRLTVT.

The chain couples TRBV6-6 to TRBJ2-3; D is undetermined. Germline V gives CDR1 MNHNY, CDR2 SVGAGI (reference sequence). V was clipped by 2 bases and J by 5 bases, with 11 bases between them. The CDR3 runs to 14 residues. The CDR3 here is CASSYHARLDTQYF. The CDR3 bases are TGTGCCAGCAGTTACCATGCGAGGCTAGATACGCAGTATTTT.

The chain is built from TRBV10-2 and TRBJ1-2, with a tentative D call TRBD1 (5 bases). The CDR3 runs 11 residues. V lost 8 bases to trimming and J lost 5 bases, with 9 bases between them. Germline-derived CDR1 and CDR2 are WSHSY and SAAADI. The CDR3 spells CASLTAYGYTF. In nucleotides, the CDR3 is TGCGCCAGCTTGACAGCATATGGCTACACCTTC.

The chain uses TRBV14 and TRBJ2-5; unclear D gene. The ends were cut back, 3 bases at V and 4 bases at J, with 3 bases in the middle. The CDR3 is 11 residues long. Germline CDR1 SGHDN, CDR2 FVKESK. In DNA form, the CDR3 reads TGTGCCAGCAGCCATACAGAGACCCAGTACTTC. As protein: CASSHTETQYF.